A selection of T cell receptor beta chains follows, all from one sample in a study of T-cell reconstitution after alpha-beta-depleted transplantation in children. TCRdb passed the PCR reads through MiXCR, listing each CDR3 protein once. The sample consists of a few hundred thousand distinct CDR3 sequences, more than 20% of them appearing once. The sample was PBMCs, taken before TCRalphabeta/CD19-depleted stem cell transplant. These receptors came from a boy in the first two years of life with Wiskott-Aldrich syndrome, due to receive a stem cell transplant. Each CDR3 is given with its conserved first and last residue. A D gene is named only where the DNA matches it firmly. Size values are once, few and many counts, or a class for expanded clones, and some rows have none.

>-|TRBV5-1|few|TRBJ1-1
CASSLDSINTEAFF
TGCGCCAGCAGCTTAGACAGCATTAACACTGAAGCTTTCTTT
>TRBD2|TRBV20-1|-|TRBJ2-1
CSARPLLASSYNEQFF
TGCAGTGCTAGACCTTTACTAGCGAGCTCCTACAATGAGCAGTTCTTC
>TRBD2|TRBV20-1|-|TRBJ2-2
CSAKLAGHTGELFF
TGCAGCGCTAAACTAGCGGGCCACACCGGGGAGCTGTTTTTT
>-|TRBV7-2|-|TRBJ1-1
CASSLAPTQEAFF
TGTGCCAGCAGCTTAGCTCCGACACAAGAAGCTTTCTTT
>TRBD1|TRBV10-3|-|TRBJ2-6
CAICVLSQGVSGANVLTF
TGTGCCATCTGCGTACTATCTCAGGGGGTTTCTGGGGCCAACGTCCTGACTTTC
>TRBD1|TRBV4-1|few|TRBJ1-2
CASSQDHGQGYGYTF
TGCGCCAGCAGCCAAGATCACGGACAGGGTTATGGCTACACCTTC
>-|TRBV12-3/TRBV12-4|few|TRBJ1-1
CASSRGRAEAFF
TGTGCCAGCAGTCGGGGGAGAGCTGAAGCTTTCTTT
>-|TRBV10-1|few|TRBJ2-1
CASSKGESSYNEQFF
TGCGCCAGCTCGAAAGGTGAGAGCTCCTACAATGAGCAGTTCTTC
>TRBD1|TRBV28|few|TRBJ2-1
CASSLRGFGTEVSNEQFF
TGTGCCAGCAGTTTACGTGGGTTCGGGACAGAAGTTAGCAATGAGCAGTTCTTC
>-|TRBV12-3/TRBV12-4|few|TRBJ2-7
CASSKSGLESYEQYF
TGTGCCAGCAGTAAGAGCGGGCTGGAGTCCTACGAGCAGTACTTC
>-|TRBV2|few|TRBJ2-1
CASSGEGTFRNEQFF
TGTGCCAGCAGTGGTGAAGGGACGTTCAGAAATGAGCAGTTCTTC
>TRBD2|TRBV7-9|-|TRBJ2-7
CASSLSWTSGGKYEQYF
TGTGCCAGCAGCCTCTCCTGGACTAGCGGGGGTAAATACGAGCAGTACTTC
>TRBD2|TRBV20-1|few|TRBJ2-1
CSARATGLAGKFF
TGCAGTGCTAGAGCTACTGGACTAGCGGGGAAGTTCTTC
>-|TRBV7-9|few|TRBJ2-3
CASSLGSLGTDTQYF
TGTGCCAGCAGCTTAGGTTCTCTGGGCACAGATACGCAGTATTTT
>TRBD1|TRBV10-3|few|TRBJ1-1
CAISGGTGVEAFF
TGTGCCATCAGTGGGGGAACAGGGGTTGAAGCTTTCTTT
>TRBD2|TRBV5-1|-|TRBJ2-5
CASSSIAGGRETQYF
TGCGCCAGCAGCTCGATAGCGGGAGGGCGAGAGACCCAGTACTTC
>TRBD2|TRBV5-1|-|TRBJ2-1
CASSLGRYSSGEQFF
TGCGCCAGCAGCTTGGGCCGGTATTCTAGCGGGGAGCAGTTCTTC
>TRBD2|TRBV4-1|-|TRBJ2-1
CASSQGGAGGDEQFF
TGCGCCAGCAGCCAAGGTGGGGCGGGGGGGGATGAGCAGTTCTTC
>TRBD1|TRBV27|few|TRBJ1-6
CASSLGGGSGSPLHF
TGTGCCAGCAGTTTAGGAGGGGGCTCGGGTTCACCCCTCCACTTT
>TRBD1|TRBV5-1|-|TRBJ2-1
CASGTGAWNEQFF
TGCGCCAGCGGGACAGGGGCTTGGAATGAGCAGTTCTTC
>-|TRBV29-1|-|TRBJ1-2
CSVDVTNGYTF
TGCAGCGTGGACGTGACGAATGGCTACACCTTC
>-|TRBV3-1|-|TRBJ2-3
CASSPLSTVTDTQYF
TGTGCCAGCAGCCCGTTATCGACAGTCACAGATACGCAGTATTTT
>-|TRBV29-1|once|TRBJ2-5
CSAAVVQETQYF
TGCAGCGCCGCAGTCGTTCAAGAGACCCAGTACTTC
>TRBD2|TRBV15|-|TRBJ2-1
CATSRVRGGGNEQFF
TGTGCCACCAGCAGAGTACGCGGCGGGGGTAATGAGCAGTTCTTC
>TRBD2|TRBV5-5|-|TRBJ2-3
CASTHPGTSGRDTQYF
TGTGCCAGCACACACCCAGGGACTAGCGGGAGAGATACGCAGTATTTT
>TRBD2|TRBV6-1|-|TRBJ2-7
CASRAGTSFYEQYF
TGTGCCAGCAGGGCCGGGACTAGTTTTTACGAGCAGTACTTC
>TRBD1|TRBV20-1|-|TRBJ2-2
CSASEDRAFPGELFF
TGCAGTGCTAGTGAGGACAGGGCTTTTCCCGGGGAGCTGTTTTTT
>-|TRBV27|few|TRBJ2-3
CASSAVGSSTDTQYF
TGTGCCAGCAGTGCGGTAGGATCTAGCACAGATACGCAGTATTTT
>TRBD1|TRBV4-1|-|TRBJ1-6
CASSQPGQYNSPLHF
TGCGCCAGCAGCCAGCCGGGACAGTATAATTCACCCCTCCACTTT
>-|TRBV5-1|few|TRBJ2-2
CASSLAPLAKTFTGELFF
TGCGCCAGCAGCTTGGCCCCACTAGCCAAAACGTTCACCGGGGAGCTGTTTTTT
>TRBD1|TRBV6-2/TRBV6-3|few|TRBJ2-2
CASNYGQGAFTGELFF
TGTGCCAGCAATTACGGACAGGGGGCCTTCACCGGGGAGCTGTTTTTT
>-|TRBV20-1|-|TRBJ2-1
CSARDQVAQYNEQFF
TGCAGTGCTAGAGATCAGGTAGCGCAATACAATGAGCAGTTCTTC
>-|TRBV7-2|few|TRBJ2-1
CASSLEAHWVNEQFF
TGTGCCAGCAGCTTAGAAGCCCACTGGGTCAATGAGCAGTTCTTC
>-|TRBV7-3|few|TRBJ2-2
CASSLTPLREGYTGELFF
TGTGCCAGCAGCTTAACGCCTCTGCGGGAAGGGTACACCGGGGAGCTGTTTTTT
>TRBD1|TRBV30|-|TRBJ2-2
CAWSVLEGAAGELFF
TGTGCCTGGAGTGTACTCGAGGGGGCGGCCGGGGAGCTGTTTTTT
>TRBD1|TRBV28|-|TRBJ2-6
CASRQGGPGANVLTF
TGTGCCAGCCGACAGGGGGGTCCTGGGGCCAACGTCCTGACTTTC
>-|TRBV29-1|-|TRBJ2-7
CSAKKRGEPYEQYF
TGCAGCGCCAAAAAGAGGGGGGAGCCCTACGAGCAGTACTTC
>-|TRBV27|-|TRBJ2-7
CASALVSGDEQYF
TGTGCCTCAGCGTTAGTCTCAGGGGACGAGCAGTACTTC
>TRBD2|TRBV10-3|few|TRBJ2-1
CAIRKREGDNEQFF
TGTGCCATTCGCAAGCGGGAGGGGGACAATGAGCAGTTCTTC
>-|TRBV10-3|few|TRBJ2-7
CAISPVAGEQYF
TGTGCCATCAGTCCCGTCGCTGGGGAGCAGTACTTC
>TRBD2|TRBV5-5|-|TRBJ2-1
CASSLTAGLAGVSEQFF
TGTGCCAGCAGCTTGACGGCGGGACTAGCGGGAGTCTCTGAGCAGTTCTTC
>-|TRBV5-1|few|TRBJ1-4
CASSLMSGGDEKLFF
TGCGCCAGCAGCTTGATGTCGGGTGGAGACGAAAAACTGTTTTTT
>TRBD1|TRBV28|many|TRBJ2-3
CASSLTGDHTQYF
TGTGCCAGCAGTTTGACAGGGGACCATACGCAGTATTTT
>TRBD1|TRBV5-1|-|TRBJ2-1
CASSLGGTATYNEQFF
TGCGCCAGCAGCTTGGGTGGGACAGCCACTTACAATGAGCAGTTCTTC